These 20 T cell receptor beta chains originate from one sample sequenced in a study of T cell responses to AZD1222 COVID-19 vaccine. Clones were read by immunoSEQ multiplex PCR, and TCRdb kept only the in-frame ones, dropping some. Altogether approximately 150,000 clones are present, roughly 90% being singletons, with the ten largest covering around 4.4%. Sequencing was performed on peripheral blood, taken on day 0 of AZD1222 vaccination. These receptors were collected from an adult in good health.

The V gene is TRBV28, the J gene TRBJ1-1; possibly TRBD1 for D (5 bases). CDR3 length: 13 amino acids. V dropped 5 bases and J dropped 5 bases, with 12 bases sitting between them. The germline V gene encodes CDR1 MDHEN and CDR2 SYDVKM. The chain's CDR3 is CASSPRGGTEAFF. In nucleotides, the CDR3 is TGTGCCAGCAGTCCCCGGGGGGGAACTGAAGCTTTCTTT.

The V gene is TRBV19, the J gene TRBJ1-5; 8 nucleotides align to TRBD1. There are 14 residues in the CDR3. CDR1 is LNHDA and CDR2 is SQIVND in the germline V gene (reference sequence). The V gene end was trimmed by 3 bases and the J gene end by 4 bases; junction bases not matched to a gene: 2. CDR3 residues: CASSIWDRNQPQHF. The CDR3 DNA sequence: TGTGCCAGTAGTATCTGGGACAGGAATCAGCCCCAGCATTTT.

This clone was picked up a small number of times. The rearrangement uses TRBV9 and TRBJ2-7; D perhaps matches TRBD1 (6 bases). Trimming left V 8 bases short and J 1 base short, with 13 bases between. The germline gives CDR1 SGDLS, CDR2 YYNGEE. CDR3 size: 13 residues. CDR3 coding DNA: TGTGCCAGTCAAGGACAGTTATCCTACGAGCAGTACTTC. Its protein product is CASQGQLSYEQYF. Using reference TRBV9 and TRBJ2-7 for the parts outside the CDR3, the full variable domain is DSGVTQTPKHLITATGQRVTLRCSPRSGDLSVYWYQQSLDQGLQFLIQYYNGEERAKGNILERFSAQQFPDLHSELNLSSLELGDSALYFCASQGQLSYEQYFGPGTRLTVT.

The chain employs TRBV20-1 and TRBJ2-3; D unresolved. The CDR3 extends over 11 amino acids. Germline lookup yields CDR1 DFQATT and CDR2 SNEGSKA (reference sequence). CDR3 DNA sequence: TGCAGCACCAGCGCCACAGATACGCAGTATTTT. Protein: CSTSATDTQYF.

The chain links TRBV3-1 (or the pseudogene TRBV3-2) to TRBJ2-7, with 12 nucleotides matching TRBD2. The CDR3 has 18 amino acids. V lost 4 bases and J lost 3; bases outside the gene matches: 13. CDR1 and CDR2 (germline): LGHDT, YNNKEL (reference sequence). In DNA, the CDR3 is TGTGCCAGCAGCCCTTCTCCCGACGGGACTAGCGGGTTCTACGAGCAGTACTTC. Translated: CASSPSPDGTSGFYEQYF.

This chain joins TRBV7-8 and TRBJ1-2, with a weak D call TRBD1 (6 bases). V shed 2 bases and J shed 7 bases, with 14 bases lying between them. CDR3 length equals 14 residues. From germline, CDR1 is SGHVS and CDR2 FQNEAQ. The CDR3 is CASSLMNRERGYTF. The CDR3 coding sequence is TGTGCCAGCAGCTTAATGAACAGGGAACGTGGCTACACCTTC.

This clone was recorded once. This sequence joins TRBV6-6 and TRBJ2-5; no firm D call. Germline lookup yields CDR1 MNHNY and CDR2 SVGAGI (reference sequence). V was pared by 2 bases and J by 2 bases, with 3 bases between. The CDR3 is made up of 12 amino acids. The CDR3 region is CASSYVQETQYF. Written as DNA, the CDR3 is TGTGCCAGCAGTTACGTGCAAGAGACCCAGTACTTC.

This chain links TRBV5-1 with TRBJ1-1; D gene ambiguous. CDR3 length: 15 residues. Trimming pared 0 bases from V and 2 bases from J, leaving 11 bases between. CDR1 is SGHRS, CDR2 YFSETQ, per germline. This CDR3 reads CASSLAGLPNTEAFF. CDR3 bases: TGCGCCAGCAGCTTGGCCGGCCTTCCAAACACTGAAGCTTTCTTT.

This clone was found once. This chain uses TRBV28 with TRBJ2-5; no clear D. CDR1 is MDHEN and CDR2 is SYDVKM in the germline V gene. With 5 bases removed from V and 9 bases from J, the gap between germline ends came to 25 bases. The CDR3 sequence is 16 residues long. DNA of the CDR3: TGTGCCAGCAGTCCTTTCCAGGTCCCCCCCCACCAGGCCCAGTACTTC. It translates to CASSPFQVPPHQAQYF. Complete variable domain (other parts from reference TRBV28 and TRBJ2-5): DVKVTQSSRYLVKRTGEKVFLECVQDMDHENMFWYRQDPGLGLRLIYFSYDVKMKEKGDIPEGYSVSREKKERFSLILESASTNQTSMYLCASSPFQVPPHQAQYFGPGTRLLVL.

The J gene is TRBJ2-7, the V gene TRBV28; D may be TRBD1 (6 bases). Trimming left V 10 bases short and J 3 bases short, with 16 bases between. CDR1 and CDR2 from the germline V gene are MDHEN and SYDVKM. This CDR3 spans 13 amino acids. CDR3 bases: TGTGCCACCACCGGGACACATAACTACGAGCAGTACTTC. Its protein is CATTGTHNYEQYF.

The CDR3 loop is CASSPQGVSKNNEQFF. DNA for the CDR3: TGTGCCAGCAGTCCACAGGGGGTAAGCAAGAACAATGAGCAGTTCTTC. The rearrangement links TRBV28 to TRBJ2-1, with 8 bases aligning to TRBD1. Per the germline V gene, CDR1 is MDHEN and CDR2 is SYDVKM. Losses at the gene ends were 5 bases for V and 5 bases for J; bases not matched to a gene: 11. The CDR3 loop spans 16 amino acids.

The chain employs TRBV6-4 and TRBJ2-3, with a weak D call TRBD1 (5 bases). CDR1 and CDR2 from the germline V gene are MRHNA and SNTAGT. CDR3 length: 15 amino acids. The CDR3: CANETGNKSADTQYF. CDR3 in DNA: TGTGCTAACGAAACAGGTAATAAATCCGCAGATACGCAGTATTTT.

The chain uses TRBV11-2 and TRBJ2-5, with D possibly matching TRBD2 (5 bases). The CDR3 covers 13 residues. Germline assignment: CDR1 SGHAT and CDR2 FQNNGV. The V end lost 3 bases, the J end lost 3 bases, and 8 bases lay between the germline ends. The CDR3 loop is CASSFGNKETQYF. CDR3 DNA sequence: TGTGCCAGCAGCTTCGGGAATAAAGAGACCCAGTACTTC.

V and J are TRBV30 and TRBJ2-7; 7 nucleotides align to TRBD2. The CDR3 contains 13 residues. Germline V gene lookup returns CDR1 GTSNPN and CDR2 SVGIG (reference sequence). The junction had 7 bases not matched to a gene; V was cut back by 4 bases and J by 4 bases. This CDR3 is CAWTRGSDYEQYF. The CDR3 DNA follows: TGTGCCTGGACTCGCGGGAGCGATTACGAGCAGTACTTC.

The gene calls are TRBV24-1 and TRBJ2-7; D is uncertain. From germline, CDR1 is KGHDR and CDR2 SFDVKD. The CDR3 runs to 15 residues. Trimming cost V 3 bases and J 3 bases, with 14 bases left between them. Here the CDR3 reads CATSDTKRNNYEQYF. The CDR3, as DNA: TGTGCCACCAGTGATACTAAACGAAATAACTACGAGCAGTACTTC.

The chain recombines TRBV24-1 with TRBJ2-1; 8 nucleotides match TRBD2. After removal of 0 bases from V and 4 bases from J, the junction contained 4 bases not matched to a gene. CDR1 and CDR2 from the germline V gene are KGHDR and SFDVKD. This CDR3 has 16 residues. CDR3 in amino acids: CATSDLGSGTYNEQFF. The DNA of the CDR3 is TGTGCCACCAGTGATTTGGGTAGCGGGACGTACAATGAGCAGTTCTTC.

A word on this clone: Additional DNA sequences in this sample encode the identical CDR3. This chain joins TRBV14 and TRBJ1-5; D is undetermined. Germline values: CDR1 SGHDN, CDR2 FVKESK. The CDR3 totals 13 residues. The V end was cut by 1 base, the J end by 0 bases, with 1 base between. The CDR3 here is CASSQGSNQPQHF. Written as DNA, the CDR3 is TGTGCCAGCAGCCAAGGTAGCAATCAGCCCCAGCATTTT.

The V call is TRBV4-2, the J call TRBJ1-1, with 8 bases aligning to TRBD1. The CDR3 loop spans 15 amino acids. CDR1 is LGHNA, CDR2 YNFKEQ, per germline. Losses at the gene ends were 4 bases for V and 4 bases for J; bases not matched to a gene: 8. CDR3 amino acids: CASSPTQGAVTEAFF. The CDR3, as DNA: TGTGCCAGCAGCCCGACCCAGGGGGCGGTCACTGAAGCTTTCTTT.

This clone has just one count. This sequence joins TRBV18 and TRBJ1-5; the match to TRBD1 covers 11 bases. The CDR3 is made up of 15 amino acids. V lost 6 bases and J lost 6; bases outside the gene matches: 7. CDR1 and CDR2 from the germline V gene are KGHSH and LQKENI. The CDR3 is CASSPDRGQGQPQHF. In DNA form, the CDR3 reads TGTGCCAGCTCCCCGGACAGGGGGCAGGGTCAGCCCCAGCATTTT.

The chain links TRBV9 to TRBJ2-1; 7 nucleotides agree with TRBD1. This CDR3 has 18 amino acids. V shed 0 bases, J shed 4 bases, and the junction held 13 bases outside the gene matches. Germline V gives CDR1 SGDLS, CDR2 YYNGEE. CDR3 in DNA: TGTGCCAGCAGCGTAGTCGGTCAGGGGGTGTCATCGTACAATGAGCAGTTCTTC. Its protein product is CASSVVGQGVSSYNEQFF.